The following is a TCR beta chain sequence with its context. Its cognate antigen has yet to be identified. No quality values exist for individual bases; no much larger clone is one base distant. CDR1 LNHDA and CDR2 SQIVND are derived from the germline V gene (reference sequence). The trim is 5 bases for V and 4 bases for J, with a gap of 17 bases between the germline ends. The CDR3 goes from the cysteine to the phenylalanine over 15 residues. Only the CDR3 region is kept as DNA, spanning 45 bases read in frame from base 1. The sample belongs to a study of T cell responses to AZD1222 COVID-19 vaccine (dated by TCRdb to the early 2020s). Context from the whole study: AZD1222 recipients with second doses at about 4 weeks or about 12 weeks were pooled, because spike-specific TCR depth and breadth did not differ between schedules. TCR sequencing covered more than 230 trial participants: some 210 given two doses of AZD1222 and about 26 given two doses of MenACWY control vaccine. Trial participants were enrolled by age into subgroups of 18-55, 56-69 and 70-plus years, and around 150, 28 and 57 TCR-sequenced participants, respectively, were included in these subgroups. Broad study findings and their caveats: Conclusions about previously exposed vaccinees were limited because only a handful of AZD1222 recipients were SARS-CoV-2 seropositive at baseline. No day 14 peak-response samples were available, so repertoires were characterized only after the peak T cell response. Vaccine-associated CD4 TCRs spanned the whole spike protein, with dominant responses in regions 160-218 and 743-854. After two AZD1222 doses, spike-specific TCR breadth and depth were significantly higher than at day 0 and than in MenACWY recipients. In the small 56-69-year group, the increase in depth fell short of significance, most likely because of low power. Participants were mostly white British and included more females than males, and it was suggested by the authors that clonal diversity may have been underestimated. Epitopes outside the regions mutated in the B.1.351 and B.1.1.7 variants were reportedly recognized by nearly half of the unique spike-specific TCRs.

The CDR3 regions of human TCRbeta chains were analyzed by immunosequencing. In the source study's methods: Repertoire TCRs were checked for matches against a reference library of SARS-CoV-2-specific TCRs that had been generated using the MIRA antigen-specificity platform. Breadth was defined as the fraction of unique TCRs that were SARS-CoV-2-associated. Depth was defined as the fraction of total T cells that were SARS-CoV-2-associated. Using the MIRA data, each spike-specific TCR was mapped to the spike region that the TCR reacts to and placed in a CD4 or CD8 class. Log10-transformed breadth and depth values were compared by one-way ANOVA with Sidak's multiple comparisons tests. TCRdb holds this immuneACCESS table with in-frame rearrangements only. Some clones are missing; in checked studies, unresolved V genes explain under half, and the rest has no known cause. The D gene and trimming were derived from the DNA, and the V and J assignments and clone size from that table. The sample data list 150,000 to 200,000 clones, and about nine tenths of these were observed just once. The leading ten clones occupy roughly 2.5% of the sample.

The time point label corresponds to: baseline before first vaccination. Samples from vaccinated people were obtained from the UK trials COV001 and COV002, which included a single-blind randomized controlled phase 2/3 trial of AZD1222 (ChAdOx1 nCoV-19) in healthy adults. For TCRbeta chain sequencing, PBMC samples from trial participants were taken at day 0 and at day 28 after the second dose. Sequencing used peripheral blood, obtained on day 0 of AZD1222 vaccination. This TCR derives from an adult in good health. The chain was built from TRBV19 and TRBJ1-2; a tentative D match to TRBD1 spans 5 bases. Here is the DNA: TGTGCCAGTAGTCCAGACACTCGGGGGATCTATGGCTACACCTTC. This encodes CASSPDTRGIYGYTF.